These 18 T cell receptor beta chains were sequenced from one sample in a study of blood T cell repertoires in COVID-19. Method: immunoSEQ multiplex PCR; TCRdb's copy keeps in-frame clones and lacks some. Here the sample spans about 300,000 clones, approximately 90% being singletons. Sample: PBMCs or T cells enriched from blood (not recorded which). Source of these receptors: a woman aged 18-35 years who had recovered from COVID-19.

The chain links TRBV5-1 to TRBJ2-3; 12 nucleotides align to TRBD1. V lost 1 base and J lost 3; bases outside the gene matches: 12. Looked up from germline, CDR1 is SGHRS and CDR2 is YFSETQ. The length of the CDR3 is 19 residues. The CDR3 here is CASSLLPSGTGGFTDTQYF. CDR3 in DNA: TGCGCCAGCAGCTTGCTTCCATCCGGGACAGGGGGCTTTACAGATACGCAGTATTTT.

The chain recombines TRBV28 with TRBJ2-7, with D unresolved. The CDR3 loop spans 10 amino acids. The V end lost 8 bases, the J end lost 2 bases, and 4 bases lay between the germline ends. CDR1 and CDR2 (germline): MDHEN, SYDVKM. The DNA of the CDR3 is TGTGCCAGCGGAGCCTACGAGCAGTACTTC. Amino acids: CASGAYEQYF.

V usage is TRBV5-1 and J usage is TRBJ2-7; weak D call: TRBD2 (5 bases). The CDR3 runs to 13 residues. V was pared by 6 bases and J by 2 bases, with 12 bases between. Germline V gene lookup returns CDR1 SGHRS and CDR2 YFSETQ. The CDR3 DNA reads TGCGCCAGCAAGAAAGCGGCCCCCTACGAGCAGTACTTC. Translating gives CASKKAAPYEQYF.

This rearrangement joins TRBV28 to TRBJ2-7, with D possibly TRBD1 on 6 matching bases. CDR1 MDHEN and CDR2 SYDVKM come from the germline V gene. This CDR3 comprises 14 residues. Trimming cost V 6 bases and J 3 bases, with 15 bases left between them. CDR3 DNA: TGTGCCAGCAGGGTACAGGGCTATAGCTACGAGCAGTACTTC. Residues: CASRVQGYSYEQYF. The entire variable domain, with the rest obtained from reference TRBV28 and TRBJ2-7, is as follows: DVKVTQSSRYLVKRTGEKVFLECVQDMDHENMFWYRQDPGLGLRLIYFSYDVKMKEKGDIPEGYSVSREKKERFSLILESASTNQTSMYLCASRVQGYSYEQYFGPGTRLTVT.

J is TRBJ1-1 and V is TRBV12-3 or TRBV12-4; D not certain. V was clipped by 5 bases and J by 1 base, with 8 bases between them. CDR3 size: 13 residues. The CDR3 nucleotides are TGTGCCAGCAGTCCACAAGAGAACACTGAAGCTTTCTTT. Its translation is CASSPQENTEAFF.

This sequence joins TRBV14 and TRBJ2-2, with D perhaps TRBD2 (5 bases). This CDR3 spans 18 amino acids. V shed 0 bases and J shed 5 bases, with 19 bases lying between them. CDR1 and CDR2 from the germline V gene are SGHDN and FVKESK. CDR3 region: CASSQESGSLILTGELFF. Written as DNA, the CDR3 is TGTGCCAGCAGCCAAGAAAGTGGGAGCCTGATCTTAACCGGGGAGCTGTTTTTT.

This clone was seen more than once but under ten times. V and J are TRBV30 and TRBJ1-6, with 7 positions matching TRBD1. CDR1 and CDR2 from the germline V gene are GTSNPN and SVGIG (reference sequence). There are 14 residues in the CDR3. V lost 3 bases to trimming and J lost 10 bases; unmatched junction nucleotides: 9. The CDR3 DNA reads TGTGCCTGGAGCCTCGGGCAGGGGGGATCACCCCTCCACTTT. Residues: CAWSLGQGGSPLHF.

The J gene is TRBJ1-1, the V gene TRBV7-6, with 7 nucleotides matching TRBD1. The CDR3 is made up of 15 amino acids. V lost 6 bases and J lost 2; bases outside the gene matches: 9. Germline assignment: CDR1 SGHVS and CDR2 FNYEAQ. The CDR3 loop is CASRGNRDSNTEAFF. CDR3 in DNA: TGTGCCAGCAGGGGGAACCGGGACAGCAACACTGAAGCTTTCTTT.

The sample holds one count of this clone. The chain carries TRBV6-6 and TRBJ2-7; 9 bases line up with TRBD1. CDR3 length equals 15 residues. V lost 6 bases to trimming and J lost 9 bases; unmatched junction nucleotides: 15. CDR1 and CDR2 from the germline V gene are MNHNY and SVGAGI (reference sequence). The CDR3 spells CASREGGQGAPRQYF. The CDR3 bases are TGTGCCAGCAGAGAGGGGGGACAGGGCGCACCCCGGCAGTACTTC.

This rearrangement joins TRBV9 to TRBJ2-2; D perhaps matches TRBD2 (5 bases). V lost 0 bases and J 0 bases, leaving 9 bases between the germline ends. This CDR3 comprises 16 residues. Germline-derived CDR1 and CDR2 are SGDLS and YYNGEE. The CDR3: CASSVGTASNTGELFF. CDR3 sequence (DNA): TGTGCCAGCAGCGTAGGGACTGCATCGAACACCGGGGAGCTGTTTTTT.

The chain recombines TRBV30 with TRBJ2-1; 7 nucleotides line up with TRBD2. The ends lost 6 bases at V and 0 bases at J; junction bases unmatched: 5. Germline CDR1 reads GTSNPN; CDR2 reads SVGIG (reference sequence). The CDR3 spans 14 residues. CDR3 sequence: CACPSSGSYNEQFF. The CDR3 region has the DNA TGTGCCTGCCCATCTAGCGGCTCCTACAATGAGCAGTTCTTC.

The V gene is TRBV6-5, the J gene TRBJ1-2; D not certain. Germline V gene lookup returns CDR1 MNHEY and CDR2 SVGAGI. Trimming removed 3 bases at V and 6 bases at J, with 11 bases between. CDR3 size: 13 residues. The CDR3, as DNA: TGTGCCAGCAGTTATGAGCCGAGGGATGGCTACACCTTC. This translates into CASSYEPRDGYTF.

The CDR3 sequence: CASSLPTGGVGDEQFF. CDR3 nucleotides: TGTGCCAGCAGCCTCCCGACAGGGGGGGTGGGAGATGAGCAGTTCTTC. The J gene is TRBJ2-1, the V gene TRBV14; 9 bases agree with TRBD1. J lost 8 bases, V lost 4 bases, and 12 bases had no gene match. Germline V gene lookup returns CDR1 SGHDN and CDR2 FVKESK. The CDR3 has 16 amino acids.

The chain links TRBV9 to TRBJ2-7, with 7 bases aligning to TRBD1. V shed 5 bases and J 1 base; nucleotides not matched to a gene: 9. Germline-derived CDR1 and CDR2 are SGDLS and YYNGEE. The CDR3 contains 15 residues. CDR3: CASSEAGTASYEQYF. The CDR3 nucleotides are TGTGCCAGCAGTGAAGCCGGGACAGCGTCCTACGAGCAGTACTTC.

The chain carries TRBV4-2 and TRBJ2-2; D is perhaps TRBD1 (5 bases). Trimming cost V 0 bases and J 4 bases, with 9 bases left between them. In germline, CDR1 is LGHNA, CDR2 YNFKEQ. The CDR3 has 15 residues. The CDR3 is CASSQDYQGTGELFF. The CDR3 DNA follows: TGTGCCAGCAGCCAAGATTATCAGGGCACCGGGGAGCTGTTTTTT.

This chain joins TRBV5-6 and TRBJ1-2, with 7 positions matching TRBD1. In germline, CDR1 is SGHDT, CDR2 YYEEEE. CDR3 size: 14 residues. V was clipped by 5 bases and J by 6 bases; unmatched bases: 10. CDR3 DNA: TGTGCCAGCAGTTTTGGGACAGTCCTCAATGGCTACACCTTC. It specifies CASSFGTVLNGYTF.

V gene TRBV6-5 combines with J gene TRBJ1-2; maybe TRBD1 (6 bases). The CDR3 has 14 residues. In germline, CDR1 is MNHEY, CDR2 SVGAGI. V lost 1 base and J lost 4, with 10 bases in between. This CDR3 is CASSYLQGRYGYTF. Written as DNA, the CDR3 is TGTGCCAGCAGTTACTTACAGGGCCGCTATGGCTACACCTTC.

The chain uses TRBV19 and TRBJ1-1; 7 nucleotides line up with TRBD1. Per germline, CDR1 LNHDA and CDR2 SQIVND (reference sequence). V gave up 4 bases and J gave up 12 bases; unmatched junction bases: 11. The CDR3 is 13 amino acids. The CDR3 DNA reads as TGTGCCAGTAGTACACGGACAGGACTCGATACTTTCTTT. It specifies CASSTRTGLDTFF. Looking up the rest from reference TRBV19 and TRBJ1-1 gives the full variable domain: DGGITQSPKYLFRKEGQNVTLSCEQNLNHDAMYWYRQDPGQGLRLIYYSQIVNDFQKGDIAEGYSVSREKKESFPLTVTSAQKNPTAFYLCASSTRTGLDTFFGQGTRLTVV.